This T cell receptor (beta chain) was documented in a study of identical twins. V lost 2 bases and J lost 0, with 12 bases in between. Germline V CDR1 and CDR2: MNHNS, SASEGT. The CDR3 has 16 amino acids. A few counts support this clonotype. TCRdb called the 5' RACE reads again in MiXCR, with one record for every CDR3 protein. The table records just over 450,000 distinct CDR3 sequences, approximately 14% of them present only once. The data also belong to a second study, concerning yellow fever vaccine responses in identical twins.

The V call is TRBV6-1, the J call TRBJ2-3; D remains ambiguous. The sequenced sample was CD4+ T cells sorted from blood. The sequence was collected from a woman aged 18-29 years in good health. The CDR3 DNA reads TGTGCCAGCAGTGAACGGAAGGGCTCTAGCACAGATACGCAGTATTTT. Its protein is CASSERKGSSTDTQYF.